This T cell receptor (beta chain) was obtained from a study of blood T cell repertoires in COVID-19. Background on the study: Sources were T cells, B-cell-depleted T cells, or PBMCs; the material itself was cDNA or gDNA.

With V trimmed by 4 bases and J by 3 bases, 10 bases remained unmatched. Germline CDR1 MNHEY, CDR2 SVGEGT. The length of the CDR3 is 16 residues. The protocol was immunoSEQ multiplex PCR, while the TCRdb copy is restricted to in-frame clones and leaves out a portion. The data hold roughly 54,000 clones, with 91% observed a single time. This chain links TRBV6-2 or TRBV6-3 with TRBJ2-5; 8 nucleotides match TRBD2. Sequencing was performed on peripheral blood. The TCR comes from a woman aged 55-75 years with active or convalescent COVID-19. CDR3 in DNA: TGTGCCAGCAGTTCCCTTACGACTAGCGTTGAAGAGACCCAGTACTTC. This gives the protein CASSSLTTSVEETQYF.